This T cell receptor (beta chain) is from a study of blood T cells in healthy people across ages. V shed 8 bases, J shed 5 bases, and the junction held 8 bases outside the gene matches. CDR1 is ENHRY and CDR2 is SYGVKD in the germline V gene. The CDR3 is 13 residues long. Combining a sample-barcoded 5' primer with a J-beta primer mix, a second PCR ran for 7 to 11 cycles. A template-switch adaptor that had 12 random nucleotides put a tag on each cDNA molecule. TCRdb itself ran the 5' RACE reads through MiXCR, one entry per CDR3 protein. Here the sample spans 1.2 million to 1.5 million distinct CDR3 sequences, roughly 59% being singletons.

The sequencing input was blood. This TCR was sampled from a man aged 18 to 30 in good health. The chain uses TRBV10-3 and TRBJ2-7; 8 nucleotides match TRBD2. CDR3 bases: TGTGCCATCGGCGGGGGGCGGGAGAACGAGCAGTACTTC. Protein: CAIGGGRENEQYF.